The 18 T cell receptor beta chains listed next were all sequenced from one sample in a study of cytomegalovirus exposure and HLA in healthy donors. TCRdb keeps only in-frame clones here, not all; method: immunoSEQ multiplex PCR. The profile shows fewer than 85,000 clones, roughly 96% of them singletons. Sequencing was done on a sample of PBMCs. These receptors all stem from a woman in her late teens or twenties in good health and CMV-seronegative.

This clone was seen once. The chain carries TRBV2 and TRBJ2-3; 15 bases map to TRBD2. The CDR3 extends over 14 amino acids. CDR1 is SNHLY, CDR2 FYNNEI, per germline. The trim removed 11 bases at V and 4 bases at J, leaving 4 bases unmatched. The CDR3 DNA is TGTGCCGGGGGACTAGCGGGAGGATCAGATACGCAGTATTTT. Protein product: CAGGLAGGSDTQYF.

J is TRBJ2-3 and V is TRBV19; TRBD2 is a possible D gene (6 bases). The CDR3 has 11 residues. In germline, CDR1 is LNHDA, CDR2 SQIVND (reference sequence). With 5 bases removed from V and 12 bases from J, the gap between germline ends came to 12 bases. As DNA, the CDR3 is TGTGCCAGTAGTTCCTCCGGGACTCAGTATTTT. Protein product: CASSSSGTQYF. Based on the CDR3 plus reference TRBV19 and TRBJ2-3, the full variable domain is DGGITQSPKYLFRKEGQNVTLSCEQNLNHDAMYWYRQDPGQGLRLIYYSQIVNDFQKGDIAEGYSVSREKKESFPLTVTSAQKNPTAFYLCASSSSGTQYFGPGTRLTVL.

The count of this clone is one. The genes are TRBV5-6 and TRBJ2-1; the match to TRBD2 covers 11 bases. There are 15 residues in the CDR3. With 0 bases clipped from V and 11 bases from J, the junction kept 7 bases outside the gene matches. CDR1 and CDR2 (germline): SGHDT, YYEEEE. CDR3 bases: TGTGCCAGCAGCTTGGAGGGGACTAGCGGAGTCAAGCAGTTCTTC. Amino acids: CASSLEGTSGVKQFF.

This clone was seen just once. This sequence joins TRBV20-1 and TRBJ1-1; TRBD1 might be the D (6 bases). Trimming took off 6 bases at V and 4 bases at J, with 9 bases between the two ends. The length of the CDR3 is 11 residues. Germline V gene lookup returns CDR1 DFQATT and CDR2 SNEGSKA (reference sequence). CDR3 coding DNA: TGCAGTGCAGGGGGGGGCACTGAAGCTTTCTTT. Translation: CSAGGGTEAFF.

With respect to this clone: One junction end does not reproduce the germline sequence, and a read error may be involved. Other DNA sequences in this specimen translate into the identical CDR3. The CDR3 DNA is TGCGCCAGTAGCTTGGCCCCGACCGGAGGCTACGAGCAGTACTTC. This sequence encodes CASSLAPTGGYEQYF. V gene TRBV5-1 combines with J gene TRBJ2-7; a weak D match, TRBD2 (5 bases). Germline CDR1 is SGHRS and CDR2 is YFSETQ. CDR3 length: 15 amino acids.

CDR3 DNA sequence: TGTGCCAGCAGTTGGGGAGCACAGGGACCTGGAAACACCATATATTTT. Amino acids: CASSWGAQGPGNTIYF. This rearrangement joins TRBV28 to TRBJ1-3; weak D call: TRBD1 (6 bases). Germline V gene lookup returns CDR1 MDHEN and CDR2 SYDVKM. The CDR3 consists of 16 residues. V was cut by 4 bases and J by 2 bases, with 15 bases left in between.

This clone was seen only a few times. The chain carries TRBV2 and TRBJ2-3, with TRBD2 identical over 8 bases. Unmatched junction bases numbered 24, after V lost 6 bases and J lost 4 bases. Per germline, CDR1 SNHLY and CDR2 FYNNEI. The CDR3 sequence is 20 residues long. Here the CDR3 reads CASSGAGPRLAGGGPDTQYF. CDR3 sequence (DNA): TGTGCCAGCAGCGGAGCGGGCCCGAGGCTGGCGGGAGGAGGCCCAGATACGCAGTATTTT.

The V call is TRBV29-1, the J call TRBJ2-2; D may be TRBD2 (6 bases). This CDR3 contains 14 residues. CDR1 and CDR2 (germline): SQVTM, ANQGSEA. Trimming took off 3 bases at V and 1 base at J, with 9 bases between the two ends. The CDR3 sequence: CSVEEGWNTGELFF. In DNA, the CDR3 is TGCAGCGTTGAGGAGGGTTGGAACACCGGGGAGCTGTTTTTT.

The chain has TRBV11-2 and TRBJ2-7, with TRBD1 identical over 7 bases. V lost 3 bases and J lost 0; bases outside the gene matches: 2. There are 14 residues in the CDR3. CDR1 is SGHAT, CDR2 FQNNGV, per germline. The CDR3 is CASSFRDSSYEQYF. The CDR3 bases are TGTGCCAGCAGCTTCCGGGACAGCTCCTACGAGCAGTACTTC.

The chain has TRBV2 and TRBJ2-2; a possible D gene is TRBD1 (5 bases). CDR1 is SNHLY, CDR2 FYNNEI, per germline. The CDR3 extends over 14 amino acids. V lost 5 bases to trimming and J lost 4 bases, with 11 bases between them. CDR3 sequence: CASSKGQPTGELFF. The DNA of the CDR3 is TGTGCCAGCAGTAAGGGGCAGCCCACCGGGGAGCTGTTTTTT.

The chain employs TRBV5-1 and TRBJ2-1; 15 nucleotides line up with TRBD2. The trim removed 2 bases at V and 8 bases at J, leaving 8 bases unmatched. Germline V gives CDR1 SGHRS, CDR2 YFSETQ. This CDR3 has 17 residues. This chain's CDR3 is CASSFGLAGGQRDEQFF. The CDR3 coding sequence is TGCGCCAGCAGCTTCGGACTAGCGGGAGGGCAGAGGGATGAGCAGTTCTTC.

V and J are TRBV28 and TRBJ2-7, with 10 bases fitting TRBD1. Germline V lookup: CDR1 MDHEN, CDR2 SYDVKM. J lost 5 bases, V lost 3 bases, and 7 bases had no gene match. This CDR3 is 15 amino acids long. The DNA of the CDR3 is TGTGCCAGCAGTTTCGGGACAGGGGATTTAGACGAGCAGTACTTC. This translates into CASSFGTGDLDEQYF.

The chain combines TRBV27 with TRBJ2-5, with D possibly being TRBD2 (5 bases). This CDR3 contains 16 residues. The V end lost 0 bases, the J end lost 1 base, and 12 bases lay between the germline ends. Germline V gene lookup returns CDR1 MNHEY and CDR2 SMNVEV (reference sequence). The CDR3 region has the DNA TGTGCCAGCAGTTTATCGATGGGAGCTTCCCAAGAGACCCAGTACTTC. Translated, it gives CASSLSMGASQETQYF.

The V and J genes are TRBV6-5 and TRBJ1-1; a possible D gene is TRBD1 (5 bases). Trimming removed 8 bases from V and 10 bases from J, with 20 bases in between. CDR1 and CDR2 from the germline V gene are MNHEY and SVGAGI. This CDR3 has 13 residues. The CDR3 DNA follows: TGTGCCAGCGCGGTAGGCCCCGCGGGGGGAGCTTTCTTT. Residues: CASAVGPAGGAFF.

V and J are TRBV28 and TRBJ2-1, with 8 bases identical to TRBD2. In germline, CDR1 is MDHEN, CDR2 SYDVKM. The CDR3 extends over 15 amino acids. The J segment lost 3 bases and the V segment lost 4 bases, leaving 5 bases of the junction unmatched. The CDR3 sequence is CASSSGAGGYNEQFF. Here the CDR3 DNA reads TGTGCCAGCAGTTCCGGGGCGGGAGGCTACAATGAGCAGTTCTTC.

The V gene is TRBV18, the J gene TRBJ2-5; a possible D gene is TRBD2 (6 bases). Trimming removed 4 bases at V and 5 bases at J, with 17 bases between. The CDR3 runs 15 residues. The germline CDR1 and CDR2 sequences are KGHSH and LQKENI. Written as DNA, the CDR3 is TGTGCCAGCTCACGTGGAGTGGAGGGTCGGGAGACCCAGTACTTC. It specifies CASSRGVEGRETQYF.

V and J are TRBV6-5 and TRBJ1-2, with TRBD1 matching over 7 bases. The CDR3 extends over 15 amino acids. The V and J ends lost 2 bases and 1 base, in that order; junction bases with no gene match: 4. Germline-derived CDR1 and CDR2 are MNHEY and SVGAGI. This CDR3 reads CASSYNRDSNYGYTF. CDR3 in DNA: TGTGCCAGCAGTTACAATCGGGACAGTAACTATGGCTACACCTTC.

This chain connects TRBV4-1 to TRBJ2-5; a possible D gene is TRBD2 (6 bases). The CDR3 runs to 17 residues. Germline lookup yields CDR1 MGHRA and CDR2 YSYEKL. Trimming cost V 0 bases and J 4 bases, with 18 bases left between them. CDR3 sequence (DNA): TGCGCCAGCAGCCAAGACCCCTCGAGGAGGGGAGGAGAGACCCAGTACTTC. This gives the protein CASSQDPSRRGGETQYF.